This T cell receptor beta chain comes out of a study of cytomegalovirus exposure and HLA in healthy donors. Study results and limitations: Productive rates of about 87% or about 30% were seen for most TCR beta V segments in an earlier analysis. TCR beta chains numbering more than 150 were designated cytomegalovirus-associated.

A word on this clone: What it binds is unknown.

Germline CDR1 and CDR2: LNHDA and SQIVND (reference sequence). This CDR3 is built from 16 residues. V lost 4 bases to trimming and J lost 11 bases, with 21 bases between them. Both 60 Vbeta primers and 13 Jbeta primers went into the PCR. The assay was immunoSEQ multiplex PCR, and TCRdb's table has in-frame clones only and misses some. This table holds around 110,000 clones, roughly 70% found once. The clonotype was recovered from a man aged 25 to 45 in good health and CMV-seropositive. Specimen: PBMCs. The chain links TRBV19 to TRBJ1-6; no definite D call. The CDR3 DNA reads as TGTGCCAGTAGTACTGCCACGGGGTTGTCTACCACACCCCTCCACTTT. It codes for CASSTATGLSTTPLHF. Full variable domain (outside the CDR3, taken from reference TRBV19 and TRBJ1-6): DGGITQSPKYLFRKEGQNVTLSCEQNLNHDAMYWYRQDPGQGLRLIYYSQIVNDFQKGDIAEGYSVSREKKESFPLTVTSAQKNPTAFYLCASSTATGLSTTPLHFGNGTRLTVT.